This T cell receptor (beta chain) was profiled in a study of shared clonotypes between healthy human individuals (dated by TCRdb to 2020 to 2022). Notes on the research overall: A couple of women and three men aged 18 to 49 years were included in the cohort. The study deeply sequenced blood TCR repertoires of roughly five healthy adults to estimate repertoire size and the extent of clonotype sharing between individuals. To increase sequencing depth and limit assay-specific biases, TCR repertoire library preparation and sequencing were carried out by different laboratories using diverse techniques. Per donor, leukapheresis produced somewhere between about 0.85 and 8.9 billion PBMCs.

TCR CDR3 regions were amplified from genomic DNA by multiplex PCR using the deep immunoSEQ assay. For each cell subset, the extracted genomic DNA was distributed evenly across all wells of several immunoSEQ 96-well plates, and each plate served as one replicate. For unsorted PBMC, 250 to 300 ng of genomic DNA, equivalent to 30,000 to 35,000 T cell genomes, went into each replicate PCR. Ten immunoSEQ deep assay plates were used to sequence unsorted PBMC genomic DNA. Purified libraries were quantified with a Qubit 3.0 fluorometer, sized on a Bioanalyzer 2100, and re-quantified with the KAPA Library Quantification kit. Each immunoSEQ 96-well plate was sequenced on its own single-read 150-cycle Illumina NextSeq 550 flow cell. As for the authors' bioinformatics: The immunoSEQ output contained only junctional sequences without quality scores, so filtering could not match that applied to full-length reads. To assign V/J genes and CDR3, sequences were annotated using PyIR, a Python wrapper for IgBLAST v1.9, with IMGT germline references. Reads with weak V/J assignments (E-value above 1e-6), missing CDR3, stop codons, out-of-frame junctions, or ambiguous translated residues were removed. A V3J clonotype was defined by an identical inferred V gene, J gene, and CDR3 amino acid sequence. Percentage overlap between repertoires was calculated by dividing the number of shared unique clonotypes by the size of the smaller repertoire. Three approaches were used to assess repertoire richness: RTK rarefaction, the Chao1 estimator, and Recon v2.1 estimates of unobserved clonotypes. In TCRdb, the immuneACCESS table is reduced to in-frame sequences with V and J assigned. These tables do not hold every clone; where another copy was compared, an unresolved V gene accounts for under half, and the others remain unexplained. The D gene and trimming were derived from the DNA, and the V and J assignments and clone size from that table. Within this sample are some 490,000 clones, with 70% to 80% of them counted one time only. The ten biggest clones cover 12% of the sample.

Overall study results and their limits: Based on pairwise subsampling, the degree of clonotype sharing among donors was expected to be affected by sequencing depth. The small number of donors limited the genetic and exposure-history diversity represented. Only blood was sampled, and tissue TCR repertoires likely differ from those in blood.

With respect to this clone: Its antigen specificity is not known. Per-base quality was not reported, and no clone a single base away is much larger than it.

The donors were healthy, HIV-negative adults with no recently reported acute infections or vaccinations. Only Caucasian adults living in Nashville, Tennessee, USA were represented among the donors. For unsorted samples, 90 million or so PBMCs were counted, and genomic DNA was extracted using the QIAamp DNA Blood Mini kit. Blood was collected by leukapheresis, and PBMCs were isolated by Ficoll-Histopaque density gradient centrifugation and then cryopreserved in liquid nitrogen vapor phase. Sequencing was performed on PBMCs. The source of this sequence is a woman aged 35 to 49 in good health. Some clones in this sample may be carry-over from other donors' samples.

The bases are TGTGCCAGCAGTTACTCGGGCGGGAACACCGGGGAGCTGTTTTTT. The resulting protein is CASSYSGGNTGELFF. This chain is built from TRBV6-5 and TRBJ2-2, with the D gene not clear enough to name. The CDR3, cysteine through phenylalanine, is 15 amino acids long. The sequence is cut down to CDR3 DNA, 45 bases in frame from base 1. The germline V gene sets CDR1 to MNHEY and CDR2 to SVGAGI. Between the V and J ends, shortened by 0 bases and 1 base respectively, the junction contains 6 bases.